This TCR beta chain comes out of a study of vaccination and CD4 T cells after COVID-19. About the study: Taking of post-vaccine samples occurred a median around 70 days after dose two (range 14 to 241).

A single record per CDR3 protein comes from TCRdb applying MiXCR to the PCR reads. The profile shows tens of thousands of distinct CDR3 sequences, 49% of them singletons. As for time point: late sampling 161 to 241 days after vaccination in a few convalescent patients. The TCR was taken from a human donor who had recovered from COVID-19. This sample comprised CD4+ T cells from blood, obtained about 7 months after SARS-CoV-2 vaccination.

In DNA form, the CDR3 reads TGCGCCAGCAGCACTCAGGGGGCGGGCACTGAAGCTTTCTTT. It encodes CASSTQGAGTEAFF. The rearrangement uses TRBV5-1 and TRBJ1-1; 8 positions agree with TRBD1. The junction had 6 bases not matched to a gene; V was cut back by 4 bases and J by 4 bases. This CDR3 region has 14 residues. CDR1 SGHRS and CDR2 YFSETQ come from the germline V gene. The entire variable domain, with the rest obtained from reference TRBV5-1 and TRBJ1-1, is as follows: KAGVTQTPRYLIKTRGQQVTLSCSPISGHRSVSWYQQTPGQGLQFLFEYFSETQRNKGNFPGRFSGRQFSNSRSEMNVSTLELGDSALYLCASSTQGAGTEAFFGQGTRLTVV.